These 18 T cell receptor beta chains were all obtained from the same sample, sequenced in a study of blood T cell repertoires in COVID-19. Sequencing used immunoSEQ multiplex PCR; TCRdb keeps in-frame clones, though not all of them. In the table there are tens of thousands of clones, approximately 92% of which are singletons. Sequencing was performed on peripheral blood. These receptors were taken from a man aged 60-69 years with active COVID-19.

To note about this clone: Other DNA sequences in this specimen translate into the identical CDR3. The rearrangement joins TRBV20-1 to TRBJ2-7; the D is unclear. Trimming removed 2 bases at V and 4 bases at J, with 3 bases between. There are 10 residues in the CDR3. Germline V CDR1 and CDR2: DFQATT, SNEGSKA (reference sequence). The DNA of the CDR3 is TGCAGTGCTAGACTTTACGAGCAGTACTTC. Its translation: CSARLYEQYF.

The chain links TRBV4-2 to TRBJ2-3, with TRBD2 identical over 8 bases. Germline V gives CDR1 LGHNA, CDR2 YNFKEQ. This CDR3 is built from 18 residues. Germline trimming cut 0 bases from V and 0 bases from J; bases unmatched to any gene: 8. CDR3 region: CASSQEQGLAASTDTQYF. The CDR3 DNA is TGTGCCAGCAGCCAAGAACAAGGACTAGCTGCTAGCACAGATACGCAGTATTTT.

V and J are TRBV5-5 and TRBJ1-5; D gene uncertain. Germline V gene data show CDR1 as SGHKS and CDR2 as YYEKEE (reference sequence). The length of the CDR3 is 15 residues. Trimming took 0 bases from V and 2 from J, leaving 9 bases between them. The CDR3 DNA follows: TGTGCCAGCAGCTTGGGTAGTTTGGGCAATCAGCCCCAGCATTTT. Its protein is CASSLGSLGNQPQHF.

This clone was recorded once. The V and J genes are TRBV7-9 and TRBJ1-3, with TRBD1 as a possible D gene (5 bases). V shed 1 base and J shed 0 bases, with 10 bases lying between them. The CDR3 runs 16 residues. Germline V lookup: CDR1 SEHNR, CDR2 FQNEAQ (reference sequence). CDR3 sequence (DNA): TGTGCCAGCAGCTTAGTCGGGGGTGGCTCTGGAAACACCATATATTTT. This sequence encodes CASSLVGGGSGNTIYF.

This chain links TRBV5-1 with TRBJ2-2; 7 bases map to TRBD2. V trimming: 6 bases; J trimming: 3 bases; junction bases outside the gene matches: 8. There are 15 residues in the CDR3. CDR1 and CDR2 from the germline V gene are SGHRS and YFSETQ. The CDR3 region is CASIQFAGDTGELFF. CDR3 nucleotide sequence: TGCGCCAGCATTCAGTTCGCGGGGGACACCGGGGAGCTGTTTTTT.

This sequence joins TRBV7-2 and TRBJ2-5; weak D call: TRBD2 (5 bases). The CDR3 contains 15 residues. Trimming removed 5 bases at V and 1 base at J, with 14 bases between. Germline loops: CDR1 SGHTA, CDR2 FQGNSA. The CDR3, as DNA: TGTGCCAGCAGCCCGGTAACTAGTATCCAAGAGACCCAGTACTTC. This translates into CASSPVTSIQETQYF.

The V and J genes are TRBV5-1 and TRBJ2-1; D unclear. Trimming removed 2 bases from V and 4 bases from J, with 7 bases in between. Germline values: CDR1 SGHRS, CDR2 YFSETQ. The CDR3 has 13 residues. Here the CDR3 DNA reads TGCGCCAGCAGCTTTGACTCTTACAATGAGCAGTTCTTC. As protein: CASSFDSYNEQFF.

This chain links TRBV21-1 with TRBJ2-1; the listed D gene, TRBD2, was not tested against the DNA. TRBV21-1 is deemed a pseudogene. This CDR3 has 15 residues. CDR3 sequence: CASSKAGTNYNEQFF. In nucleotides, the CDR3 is TGTGCCAGCAGCAAGGCTGGGACTAACTACAATGAGCAGTTCTTC.

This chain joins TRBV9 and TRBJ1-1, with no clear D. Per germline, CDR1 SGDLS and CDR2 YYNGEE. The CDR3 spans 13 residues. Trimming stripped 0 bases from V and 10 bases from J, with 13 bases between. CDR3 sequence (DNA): TGTGCCAGCAGCGTAGCCCCGGGTTTACTAGCTTTCTTT. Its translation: CASSVAPGLLAFF.

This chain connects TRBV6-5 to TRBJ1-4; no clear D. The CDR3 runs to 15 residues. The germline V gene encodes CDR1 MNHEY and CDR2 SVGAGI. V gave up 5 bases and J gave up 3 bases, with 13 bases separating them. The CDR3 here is CASSTTPAANEKLFF. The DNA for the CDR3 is TGTGCCAGCAGTACCACTCCAGCGGCTAATGAAAAACTGTTTTTT.

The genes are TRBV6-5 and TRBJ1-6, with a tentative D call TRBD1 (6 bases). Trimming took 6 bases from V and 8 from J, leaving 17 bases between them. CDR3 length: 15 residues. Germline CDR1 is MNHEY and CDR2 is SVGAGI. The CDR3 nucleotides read TGTGCCAGCAGACCAGGGGATAGGGCGGATTCACCCCTCCACTTT. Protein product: CASRPGDRADSPLHF.

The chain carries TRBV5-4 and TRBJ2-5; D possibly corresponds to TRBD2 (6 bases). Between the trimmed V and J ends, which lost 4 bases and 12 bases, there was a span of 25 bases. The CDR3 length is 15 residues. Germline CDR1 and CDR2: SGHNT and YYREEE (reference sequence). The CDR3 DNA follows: TGTGCCAGCAGCGAGCAAACAGGTAACACACCGGGGGAGTACTTC. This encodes CASSEQTGNTPGEYF.

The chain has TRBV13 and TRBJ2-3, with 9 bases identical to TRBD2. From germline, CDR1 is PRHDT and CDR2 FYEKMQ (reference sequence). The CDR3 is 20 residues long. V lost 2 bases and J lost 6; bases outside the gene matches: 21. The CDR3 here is CASSLRPSGIVPLPSDTQYF. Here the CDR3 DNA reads TGTGCCAGCAGCTTAAGGCCTAGCGGGATAGTCCCCCTCCCCTCGGATACGCAGTATTTT.

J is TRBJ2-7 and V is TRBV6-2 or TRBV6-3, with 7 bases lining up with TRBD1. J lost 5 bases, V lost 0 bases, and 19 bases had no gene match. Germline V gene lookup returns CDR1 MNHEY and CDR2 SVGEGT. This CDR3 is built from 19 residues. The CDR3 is CASSYSIATQTGFIHEQYF. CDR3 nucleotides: TGTGCCAGCAGTTACTCGATAGCCACTCAGACAGGGTTTATCCACGAGCAGTACTTC.

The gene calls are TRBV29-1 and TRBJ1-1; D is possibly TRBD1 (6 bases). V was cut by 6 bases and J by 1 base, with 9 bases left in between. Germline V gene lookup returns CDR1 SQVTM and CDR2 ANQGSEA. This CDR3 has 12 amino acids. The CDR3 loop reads CSVLTGNTEAFF. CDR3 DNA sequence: TGCAGCGTCTTGACAGGGAACACTGAAGCTTTCTTT.

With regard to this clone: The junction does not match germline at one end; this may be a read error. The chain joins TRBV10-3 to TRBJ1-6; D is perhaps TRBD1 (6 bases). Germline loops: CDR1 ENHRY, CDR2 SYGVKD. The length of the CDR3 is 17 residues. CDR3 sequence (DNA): TGTACCATCAGTGAGTCTACAGGGCCTGGCTATAATTCACCCCTCCACTTT. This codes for CTISESTGPGYNSPLHF.

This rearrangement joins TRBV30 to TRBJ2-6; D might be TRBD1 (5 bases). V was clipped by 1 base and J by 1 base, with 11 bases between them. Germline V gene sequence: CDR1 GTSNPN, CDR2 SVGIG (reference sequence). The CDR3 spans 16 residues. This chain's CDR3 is CAWSADRVSGANVLTF. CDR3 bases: TGTGCCTGGAGTGCTGACAGAGTATCTGGGGCCAACGTCCTGACTTTC. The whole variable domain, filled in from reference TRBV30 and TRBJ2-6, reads SQTIHQWPATLVQPVGSPLSLECTVEGTSNPNLYWYRQAAGRGLQLLFYSVGIGQISSEVPQNLSASRPQDRQFILSSKKLLLSDSGFYLCAWSADRVSGANVLTFGAGSRLTVL.

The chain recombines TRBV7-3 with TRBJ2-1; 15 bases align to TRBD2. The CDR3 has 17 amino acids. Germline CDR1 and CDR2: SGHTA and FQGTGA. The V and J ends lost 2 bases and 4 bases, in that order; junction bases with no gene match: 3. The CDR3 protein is CASSLSGTSGRYNEQFF. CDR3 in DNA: TGTGCCAGCAGCTTATCCGGGACTAGCGGGAGGTACAATGAGCAGTTCTTC.